Presented here are 21 T cell receptor beta chains from one specimen sequenced in a study of CD8 T cells in ankylosing spondylitis. Using its own MiXCR run on the 5' RACE reads, TCRdb lists one record per CDR3 protein. The sample contains hundreds of thousands of distinct CDR3 sequences, roughly 8.6% of which appear only once. Sequencing was carried out using blood, either unsorted or a sorted T cell fraction (not recorded which). Receptors were obtained from a male donor with ankylosing spondylitis or in good health (not recorded which).

In this sample, this clonotype turned up many times. The V call is TRBV20-1, the J call TRBJ2-1; no definite D call. The CDR3 spans 11 residues. CDR1 and CDR2 (germline): DFQATT, SNEGSKA (reference sequence). V shed 8 bases and J shed 5 bases, with 10 bases lying between them. CDR3: CSCRFNNEQFF. The DNA for the CDR3 is TGCAGTTGCAGGTTCAACAATGAGCAGTTCTTC.

The CDR3 spells CASSRDGKGGTDTQYF. The CDR3 nucleotides read TGTGCCAGCAGCCGCGACGGGAAAGGAGGCACAGATACGCAGTATTTT. The V and J genes are TRBV11-3 and TRBJ2-3; D is possibly TRBD2 (5 bases). Per germline, CDR1 SGHNT and CDR2 YENEEA. V was pared by 5 bases and J by 1 base, with 16 bases between. CDR3 length equals 16 residues.

The chain couples TRBV5-1 to TRBJ1-1; 7 bases agree with TRBD1. CDR3 length: 13 amino acids. CDR1 is SGHRS, CDR2 YFSETQ, per germline. The V segment lost 4 bases and the J segment 7 bases; nucleotides outside the gene matches: 7. The CDR3, as DNA: TGCGCCAGCAGCCCCGGGACAGTTAGTGAAGCTTTCTTT. It codes for CASSPGTVSEAFF.

This rearrangement joins TRBV27 to TRBJ1-2; D is ambiguous. The CDR3 covers 14 residues. Between the trimmed V and J ends, which lost 2 bases and 2 bases, there was a span of 9 bases. Germline V gene lookup returns CDR1 MNHEY and CDR2 SMNVEV (reference sequence). CDR3 in DNA: TGTGCCAGCAGTTTAAACCTGGGAAACTATGGCTACACCTTC. Protein sequence: CASSLNLGNYGYTF.

This clonotype occurred many times. The chain carries TRBV29-1 and TRBJ1-1, with D possibly TRBD1 on 5 matching bases. CDR1 and CDR2 (germline): SQVTM, ANQGSEA. The CDR3 spans 14 residues. The V end was cut by 3 bases, the J end by 8 bases, with 19 bases between. For the CDR3, the DNA is TGCAGCGTTGAGTCAGGGTCGGGCGCGTCGGAAGCTTTCTTT. It is translated as CSVESGSGASEAFF.

The sample holds a few counts of this clonotype. CDR3 sequence (DNA): TGTGCCATCAGTGAGCGACCCTCAGGTGGTATTTCACCCCTCCACTTT. Translating gives CAISERPSGGISPLHF. The chain is built from TRBV10-3 and TRBJ1-6; D gene unclear. CDR3 length: 16 amino acids. CDR1 and CDR2 (germline): ENHRY, SYGVKD. V gave up 2 bases and J gave up 9 bases, with 17 bases separating them.

This clonotype was detected many times. The V and J genes are TRBV13 and TRBJ2-2; D call uncertain. The CDR3 contains 14 residues. The V and J ends lost 3 bases and 5 bases respectively, with 10 bases between them. Germline V gene sequence: CDR1 PRHDT, CDR2 FYEKMQ (reference sequence). The CDR3 loop is CASSLLGPTGELFF. CDR3 DNA sequence: TGTGCCAGCAGCTTGCTCGGCCCGACCGGGGAGCTGTTTTTT.

This clonotype was detected many times. V is TRBV6-2 or TRBV6-3 and J is TRBJ1-1, with no clear D. Germline V gene sequence: CDR1 MNHEY, CDR2 SVGEGT. The CDR3 length is 14 residues. With 5 bases removed from V and 1 base from J, the gap between germline ends came to 11 bases. CDR3 in amino acids: CASSLLTANTEAFF. The CDR3 nucleotides are TGTGCCAGCAGTCTACTTACAGCGAACACTGAAGCTTTCTTT.

This clonotype showed up just a few times. V gene TRBV5-1 combines with J gene TRBJ2-7; the D gene is possibly TRBD1 (6 bases). This CDR3 comprises 13 residues. The V gene's germline CDR1 is SGHRS and CDR2 YFSETQ. The V end lost 5 bases, the J end lost 2 bases, and 11 bases lay between the germline ends. CDR3 loop: CASRTGPTYEQYF. In nucleotides, the CDR3 is TGCGCCAGCAGGACAGGCCCCACCTACGAGCAGTACTTC. Looking up the rest from reference TRBV5-1 and TRBJ2-7 gives the full variable domain: KAGVTQTPRYLIKTRGQQVTLSCSPISGHRSVSWYQQTPGQGLQFLFEYFSETQRNKGNFPGRFSGRQFSNSRSEMNVSTLELGDSALYLCASRTGPTYEQYFGPGTRLTVT.

There are many counts of this clonotype. The rearrangement joins TRBV20-1 to TRBJ2-1, with D possibly being TRBD2 (5 bases). Germline lookup yields CDR1 DFQATT and CDR2 SNEGSKA (reference sequence). There are 13 residues in the CDR3. With 3 bases removed from V and 2 bases from J, the gap between germline ends came to 8 bases. CDR3 in DNA: TGCAGTGCTAGCCAGCGGACCTACAATGAGCAGTTCTTC. Its protein product is CSASQRTYNEQFF.

This clonotype was found a few times. This chain connects TRBV20-1 to TRBJ2-1; no firm D call. Trimming stripped 5 bases from V and 8 bases from J, with 13 bases between. CDR3 length: 12 residues. In germline, CDR1 is DFQATT, CDR2 SNEGSKA (reference sequence). The CDR3 DNA is TGCAGTGCTGGGGATTCTCTCGATGAGCAGTTCTTC. This gives the protein CSAGDSLDEQFF.

The rearrangement links TRBV29-1 to TRBJ2-7; 7 nucleotides agree with TRBD2. This CDR3 has 12 amino acids. V lost 6 bases and J lost 4; bases outside the gene matches: 6. Germline CDR1 is SQVTM and CDR2 is ANQGSEA. Here the CDR3 reads CSVTAGNYEQYF. The CDR3 bases are TGCAGCGTGACAGCGGGGAATTACGAGCAGTACTTC.

This clonotype was observed many times. This sequence joins TRBV5-6 and TRBJ2-3, with 7 positions matching TRBD2. Germline assignment: CDR1 SGHDT and CDR2 YYEEEE. The CDR3 runs to 17 residues. V was clipped by 5 bases and J by 0 bases; unmatched bases: 12. The CDR3 coding sequence is TGTGCCAGCAGTTGGGGTGGGCTAGCGGCTAGCACAGATACGCAGTATTTT. Translating gives CASSWGGLAASTDTQYF.

The chain recombines TRBV18 with TRBJ2-5; no firm D call. The CDR3 is 11 amino acids. CDR1 is KGHSH and CDR2 is LQKENI in the germline V gene. V dropped 1 base and J dropped 14 bases, with 11 bases sitting between them. CDR3 nucleotide sequence: TGTGCCAGCTCACCACGTGAATCCGTTTACTTC. Its translation is CASSPRESVYF.

The table lists this clonotype with many counts. The chain combines TRBV7-9 with TRBJ2-1, with D uncertain. The germline V gene encodes CDR1 SEHNR and CDR2 FQNEAQ (reference sequence). V lost 5 bases, J lost 6 bases, and 11 bases lay in between. This CDR3 contains 13 residues. CDR3 amino acids: CASSRRNINEQFF. The CDR3 region has the DNA TGTGCCAGCAGCCGTAGGAATATCAATGAGCAGTTCTTC.

This clonotype came up many times. The chain couples TRBV4-3 to TRBJ1-1; perhaps TRBD1 as D (6 bases). V shed 0 bases and J shed 5 bases, with 10 bases lying between them. CDR1 and CDR2 (germline): LGHNA, YSLEER. This CDR3 is built from 14 residues. This CDR3 reads CASSQDGGGTEAFF. CDR3 sequence (DNA): TGCGCCAGCAGCCAAGACGGAGGGGGGACTGAAGCTTTCTTT.

V and J are TRBV5-1 and TRBJ2-5; the match to TRBD1 covers 10 bases. Germline assignment: CDR1 SGHRS and CDR2 YFSETQ. The CDR3 consists of 16 residues. Germline trimming cut 0 bases from V and 2 bases from J; bases unmatched to any gene: 4. The CDR3 nucleotides read TGCGCCAGCAGCTTGGCCGGGACAGGGGCGCAAGAGACCCAGTACTTC. Protein sequence: CASSLAGTGAQETQYF. Drawing the rest from reference TRBV5-1 and TRBJ2-5, the complete variable domain is KAGVTQTPRYLIKTRGQQVTLSCSPISGHRSVSWYQQTPGQGLQFLFEYFSETQRNKGNFPGRFSGRQFSNSRSEMNVSTLELGDSALYLCASSLAGTGAQETQYFGPGTRLLVL.

Ten or more counts support this clonotype. CDR3 in DNA: TGTGCCAGCAGCCCTACAAGAAGCAATCAGCCCCAGCATTTT. Translated, it gives CASSPTRSNQPQHF. The chain joins TRBV7-8 to TRBJ1-5; D gene unclear. V lost 5 bases to trimming and J lost 1 base, with 9 bases between them. The CDR3 extends over 14 amino acids. Germline CDR1 is SGHVS and CDR2 is FQNEAQ.

This clonotype was recorded at least ten times. The chain uses TRBV5-1 and TRBJ2-2, with a weak D call TRBD1 (6 bases). The V gene's germline CDR1 is SGHRS and CDR2 YFSETQ. The ends were cut back, 3 bases at V and 0 bases at J, with 9 bases in the middle. CDR3 length equals 15 residues. CDR3: CASSWGTPNTGELFF. In DNA, the CDR3 is TGCGCCAGCAGCTGGGGGACACCGAACACCGGGGAGCTGTTTTTT.

This clonotype has ten or more counts. The chain links TRBV29-1 to TRBJ2-6; D is undetermined. This CDR3 region has 15 residues. V shed 1 base and J shed 0 bases, with 7 bases lying between them. Looked up from germline, CDR1 is SQVTM and CDR2 is ANQGSEA. This chain's CDR3 is CSVEVGSSGANVLTF. The DNA for the CDR3 is TGCAGCGTTGAAGTAGGAAGCTCTGGGGCCAACGTCCTGACTTTC.

The rearrangement links TRBV20-1 to TRBJ2-1; 7 bases map to TRBD2. The CDR3 is made up of 15 amino acids. Looked up from germline, CDR1 is DFQATT and CDR2 is SNEGSKA (reference sequence). V trimming: 3 bases; J trimming: 4 bases; junction bases outside the gene matches: 9. The CDR3 DNA sequence: TGCAGTGCTAGGGGTGGAGCGGGGACTTACAATGAGCAGTTCTTC. This codes for CSARGGAGTYNEQFF.